These 23 T cell receptor beta chains were all obtained from the same sample, sequenced in a study of T cells in Graves' hyperthyroidism and ophthalmopathy. There were TCR beta CDR3 regions amplified from RNA transcripts. When the TCR CDR3 underwent first-round RT-PCR, the HTBI primer set was used. Using its own MiXCR run on the multiplex PCR reads, TCRdb lists one record per CDR3 protein. Among a few hundred thousand distinct CDR3 sequences, 15% to 20% were seen once, and the ten largest hold approximately 49%. The sample was blood. The source is a woman aged 45-65 years with Graves' hyperthyroidism.

The chain recombines TRBV7-9 with TRBJ2-1; D possibly matches TRBD1 or TRBD2 (5 bases each). Germline V gives CDR1 SEHNR, CDR2 FQNEAQ (reference sequence). The CDR3 is 15 residues long. V lost 1 base to trimming and J lost 8 bases, with 15 bases between them. The DNA of the CDR3 is TGTGCCAGCAGCTTAGTAGGTCTCCGGGGCCATGAGCAGTTCTTC. Translating it yields CASSLVGLRGHEQFF.

V is TRBV7-8 and J is TRBJ1-6, with a possible D match to TRBD1 (6 bases). Trimming shortened V by 7 bases and J by 13 bases, and 41 bases separated the two germline ends. The CDR3 loop spans 21 amino acids. Germline V gene data show CDR1 as SGHVS and CDR2 as FQNEAQ. The CDR3 nucleotides are TGTGCCAGCACCCTCGGAGCAGGGGAGGGGACCGCGGGGGCCCTAATTCACCCCCTCCACTTT. Protein product: CASTLGAGEGTAGALIHPLHF.

This chain uses TRBV29-1 with TRBJ1-1; possible D gene TRBD1, 5 bases. CDR1 SQVTM and CDR2 ANQGSEA come from the germline V gene. Trimming left V 5 bases short and J 4 bases short, with 14 bases between. The CDR3 loop spans 13 amino acids. The CDR3 reads CSVLSSGATEAFF. CDR3 nucleotide sequence: TGCAGCGTTCTAAGTAGTGGGGCCACTGAAGCTTTCTTT.

This chain connects TRBV10-1 to TRBJ2-1; 12 nucleotides align to TRBD2. Germline V gives CDR1 WNHNN, CDR2 SYGVQD (reference sequence). The CDR3 runs 16 residues. Trimming at V came to 0 bases and at J to 4 bases, leaving 1 base not matched to a gene. The CDR3 DNA follows: TGCGCCAGCAGTGAGTCGCTAGCGGGGGGGTACAATGAGCAGTTCTTC. The encoded protein is CASSESLAGGYNEQFF.

At least ten counts were recorded for this clonotype. V usage is TRBV3-1 and J usage is TRBJ2-2; no definite D call. CDR3 size: 14 residues. V lost 1 base and J lost 4, with 7 bases in between. In germline, CDR1 is LGHDT, CDR2 YNNKEL (reference sequence). The CDR3 DNA follows: TGTGCCAGCAGCCAAGCAGGTCGCACCGGGGAGCTGTTTTTT. Translating it yields CASSQAGRTGELFF. The entire variable domain, with the rest obtained from reference TRBV3-1 and TRBJ2-2, is as follows: DTAVSQTPKYLVTQMGNDKSIKCEQNLGHDTMYWYKQDSKKFLKIMFSYNNKELIINETVPNRFSPKSPDKAHLNLHINSLELGDSAVYFCASSQAGRTGELFFGEGSRLTVL.

This clonotype was detected ten times or more. CDR3 sequence: CASSSQGGGVNTEAFF. In nucleotides, the CDR3 is TGTGCCAGCTCGTCCCAAGGCGGAGGAGTGAACACTGAAGCTTTCTTT. This rearrangement joins TRBV18 to TRBJ1-1, with no clear D. The CDR3 extends over 16 amino acids. The V and J ends lost 6 bases and 0 bases respectively, with 17 bases between them. CDR1 is KGHSH, CDR2 LQKENI, per germline.

This chain connects TRBV7-3 to TRBJ1-1; D may be TRBD1 (5 bases). From germline, CDR1 is SGHTA and CDR2 FQGTGA. The CDR3 sequence is 14 residues long. Trimming removed 9 bases from V and 1 base from J, with 15 bases in between. The chain's CDR3 is CASSHGAGNTEAFF. The CDR3 DNA is TGTGCCAGTTCCCATGGGGCGGGGAACACTGAAGCTTTCTTT. Using reference TRBV7-3 and TRBJ1-1 for the parts outside the CDR3, the full variable domain is GAGVSQTPSNKVTEKGKYVELRCDPISGHTALYWYRQSLGQGPEFLIYFQGTGAADDSGLPNDRFFAVRPEGSVSTLKIQRTERGDSAVYLCASSHGAGNTEAFFGQGTRLTVV.

The chain carries TRBV2 and TRBJ1-5; no definite D call. Germline CDR1 is SNHLY and CDR2 is FYNNEI. This CDR3 contains 13 residues. V dropped 7 bases and J dropped 3 bases, with 10 bases sitting between them. The CDR3 sequence: CASNKGPNQPQHF. CDR3 sequence (DNA): TGTGCCAGCAACAAGGGTCCCAATCAGCCCCAGCATTTT.

V gene TRBV4-1 combines with J gene TRBJ2-1; TRBD1 matches at 10 bases. Germline-derived CDR1 and CDR2 are MGHRA and YSYEKL. The trim removed 0 bases at V and 7 bases at J, leaving 3 bases unmatched. CDR3 length equals 15 residues. CDR3 amino acids: CASSQDSGQGNEQFF. The CDR3 nucleotides are TGCGCCAGCAGCCAAGACTCGGGACAGGGGAATGAGCAGTTCTTC.

V usage is TRBV3-1 and J usage is TRBJ2-7; possible D gene TRBD2, 7 bases. With 8 bases removed from V and 2 bases from J, the gap between germline ends came to 19 bases. The CDR3 loop spans 15 amino acids. Looked up from germline, CDR1 is LGHDT and CDR2 is YNNKEL (reference sequence). CDR3 DNA sequence: TGTGCCAGCGGATCGAGGGGGGGGCAGACCTACGAGCAGTACTTC. This sequence encodes CASGSRGGQTYEQYF.

Only a few counts were recorded for this clonotype. The J gene is TRBJ1-6, the V gene TRBV7-9, with 11 positions matching TRBD1. The CDR3 is made up of 18 amino acids. Germline values: CDR1 SEHNR, CDR2 FQNEAQ (reference sequence). The V gene end was trimmed by 0 bases and the J gene end by 5 bases; junction bases not matched to a gene: 6. Here the CDR3 DNA reads TGTGCCAGCAGCTTAGCGGGGACAGGGGGTATCGATAATTCACCCCTCCACTTT. Translated: CASSLAGTGGIDNSPLHF.

This clonotype was counted between two and nine times. This chain joins TRBV7-9 and TRBJ2-1, with 13 bases identical to TRBD2. V was clipped by 3 bases and J by 8 bases; unmatched bases: 7. The V gene's germline CDR1 is SEHNR and CDR2 FQNEAQ (reference sequence). CDR3 size: 16 residues. The CDR3, as DNA: TGTGCCAGCAGCTTGGGAGGGACTAGCGGGGAGGATGAGCAGTTCTTC. The encoded protein is CASSLGGTSGEDEQFF. Full variable domain (rest looked up from reference TRBV7-9 and TRBJ2-1): DTGVSQNPRHKITKRGQNVTFRCDPISEHNRLYWYRQTLGQGPEFLTYFQNEAQLEKSRLLSDRFSAERPKGSFSTLEIQRTEQGDSAMYLCASSLGGTSGEDEQFFGPGTRLTVL.

This clonotype was found a few times. The chain has TRBV30 and TRBJ2-5; 7 bases match TRBD2. CDR1 GTSNPN and CDR2 SVGIG come from the germline V gene (reference sequence). The junction had 13 bases not matched to a gene; V was cut back by 0 bases and J by 6 bases. The length of the CDR3 is 16 residues. The CDR3 loop reads CAWSVFRGEGYKTQYF. The DNA for the CDR3 is TGTGCCTGGAGTGTGTTCCGGGGGGAAGGGTACAAGACCCAGTACTTC. The whole variable domain, filled in from reference TRBV30 and TRBJ2-5, reads SQTIHQWPATLVQPVGSPLSLECTVEGTSNPNLYWYRQAAGRGLQLLFYSVGIGQISSEVPQNLSASRPQDRQFILSSKKLLLSDSGFYLCAWSVFRGEGYKTQYFGPGTRLLVL.

Ten or more counts support this clonotype. This chain links TRBV2 with TRBJ1-2; TRBD1 matches 8 bases. The CDR3 sequence is 14 residues long. Germline assignment: CDR1 SNHLY and CDR2 FYNNEI. V was pared by 8 bases and J by 2 bases, with 7 bases of the junction left unmatched. The CDR3 coding sequence is TGTGCCAGCTCGGGACAGGATAACAACTATGGCTACACCTTC. It yields the protein CASSGQDNNYGYTF.

The chain is built from TRBV7-2 and TRBJ1-5; D remains unclear. Between the trimmed V and J ends, which lost 5 bases and 5 bases, there was a span of 16 bases. The CDR3 has 15 residues. The germline CDR1 and CDR2 sequences are SGHTA and FQGNSA. CDR3 sequence (DNA): TGTGCCAGCAGCCCCAGCTCGGGGTACTATCAGCCCCAGCATTTT. It translates to CASSPSSGYYQPQHF. Full variable domain (outside the CDR3, taken from reference TRBV7-2 and TRBJ1-5): GAGVSQSPSNKVTEKGKDVELRCDPISGHTALYWYRQSLGQGLEFLIYFQGNSAPDKSGLPSDRFSAERTGGSVSTLTIQRTQQEDSAVYLCASSPSSGYYQPQHFGDGTRLSIL.

This clonotype was counted only a few times. The genes are TRBV4-1 and TRBJ2-7, with D possibly matching TRBD1 (6 bases). The V gene lost 4 bases and the J gene lost 3 bases, with 16 bases spanning the gap. The V gene's germline CDR1 is MGHRA and CDR2 YSYEKL. This CDR3 has 15 amino acids. The CDR3 DNA sequence: TGCGCCAGCAGCCCCCGACAGGTGCCGAACTACGAGCAGTACTTC. Translating gives CASSPRQVPNYEQYF.

This chain joins TRBV10-2 and TRBJ2-7; D possibly corresponds to TRBD1 (6 bases). The CDR3 contains 13 residues. V lost 10 bases to trimming and J lost 4 bases, with 17 bases between them. Germline-derived CDR1 and CDR2 are WSHSY and SAAADI. The CDR3 DNA sequence: TGCGCCACTGCCGGGACACCGAGATACGAGCAGTACGTC. Amino acid sequence: CATAGTPRYEQYV.

This clonotype was recorded a few times. The chain has TRBV6-5 and TRBJ1-4; possibly TRBD1 for D (6 bases). Germline loops: CDR1 MNHEY, CDR2 SVGAGI. The CDR3 is made up of 15 amino acids. V was trimmed by 0 bases and J by 10 bases, leaving 15 bases between them. The DNA for the CDR3 is TGTGCCAGCAGTTACTCGATAACGGGGGGCGGAAAACTGTTTTTT. It specifies CASSYSITGGGKLFF.

In its sample, this clonotype was seen many times. DNA for the CDR3: TGTGCCAGCAGGATATACAGCATGATCAACTATGGCTACACCTTC. Translating it yields CASRIYSMINYGYTF. The rearrangement links TRBV5-6 to TRBJ1-2; D uncertain. Trimming shortened V by 5 bases and J by 2 bases, and 16 bases separated the two germline ends. CDR1 and CDR2 from the germline V gene are SGHDT and YYEEEE. The CDR3 is 15 amino acids. The complete variable domain, with remaining parts taken from reference TRBV5-6 and TRBJ1-2, reads DAGVTQSPTHLIKTRGQQVTLRCSPKSGHDTVSWYQQALGQGPQFIFQYYEEEERQRGNFPDRFSGHQFPNYSSELNVNALLLGDSALYLCASRIYSMINYGYTFGSGTRLTVV.

This clonotype was seen a few times. CDR3 in amino acids: CASSYREESYNEQFF. The CDR3 region has the DNA TGTGCCAGCAGTTACAGGGAGGAGTCCTACAATGAGCAGTTCTTC. The chain recombines TRBV12-3 or TRBV12-4 with TRBJ2-1, with D perhaps TRBD1 or TRBD2 (6 bases each). This CDR3 is 15 amino acids long. With 4 bases removed from V and 1 base from J, the gap between germline ends came to 11 bases.

V is TRBV6-1 and J is TRBJ2-3, with D perhaps TRBD2 (6 bases). Germline V CDR1 and CDR2: MNHNS, SASEGT. Trimming removed 5 bases from V and 1 base from J, with 19 bases in between. The CDR3 is 17 amino acids. The CDR3 loop is CASSRQGTSAGTDTQYF. The CDR3 coding sequence is TGTGCCAGCAGTAGGCAAGGGACTTCAGCTGGCACAGATACGCAGTATTTT.

In its sample, this clonotype was seen many times. The rearrangement uses TRBV30 and TRBJ2-2; the match to TRBD1 covers 7 bases. The germline gives CDR1 GTSNPN, CDR2 SVGIG (reference sequence). The CDR3 totals 13 residues. The V and J ends lost 3 bases and 5 bases, in that order; junction bases with no gene match: 3. CDR3 region: CAWRGGRTGELFF. CDR3 nucleotides: TGTGCCTGGAGAGGGGGCCGGACCGGGGAGCTGTTTTTT.

There are many counts of this clonotype. The V call is TRBV27, the J call TRBJ1-1, with D maybe TRBD1 (5 bases). This CDR3 has 11 amino acids. CDR1 and CDR2 from the germline V gene are MNHEY and SMNVEV (reference sequence). Deletions cut 11 bases from V and 8 bases from J, with 15 bases between. CDR3 DNA: TGTGCCTCAAAATGGGGGAGGGAAGCTTTCTTT. It specifies CASKWGREAFF.